Below, 22 T cell receptor beta chains from the same sample are listed, as sequenced in a study of control samples from healthy donors and cancer patients. Only in-frame clones appear in the TCRdb table, and some are missing; sequencing was by immunoSEQ multiplex PCR. The profile shows about 130,000 clones, 90% of them singletons. Specimen: blood. The receptors here all came from a man aged 40-50 years in good health.

V gene TRBV15 combines with J gene TRBJ2-3, with D possibly matching TRBD2 (5 bases). The germline CDR1 and CDR2 sequences are LNHNV and YYDKDF (reference sequence). CDR3 size: 15 residues. V was clipped by 0 bases and J by 4 bases, with 11 bases between them. The CDR3 loop is CATSREDFSPDTQYF. For the CDR3, the DNA is TGTGCCACCAGCAGAGAGGACTTCTCCCCAGATACGCAGTATTTT.

Concerning this clone: Mismatch with germline at one junction end may stem from a read error. Other DNA sequences in the same sample also yield this CDR3. This chain links TRBV3-1 (or the pseudogene TRBV3-2) with TRBJ1-4; no definite D call. In germline, CDR1 is LGHDT, CDR2 YNNKEL (reference sequence). This CDR3 spans 14 amino acids. In nucleotides, the CDR3 is TGTGCCAGCAGTCAAGATCTAGGGAGTGAAAAACTGTTTTTT. Translating gives CASSQDLGSEKLFF.

The CDR3 bases are TGTGCCAGCAGTCCTCGGGTGGGGACACGGATTACTGAAGCTTTCTTT. Its translation is CASSPRVGTRITEAFF. This chain connects TRBV27 to TRBJ1-1, with TRBD1 as a possible D gene (6 bases). Trimming shortened V by 5 bases and J by 5 bases, and 21 bases separated the two germline ends. Germline V gene lookup returns CDR1 MNHEY and CDR2 SMNVEV (reference sequence). The CDR3 sequence is 16 residues long.

The chain carries TRBV4-1 and TRBJ1-6, with D unclear. This CDR3 region has 19 residues. CDR1 and CDR2 (germline): MGHRA, YSYEKL. V was clipped by 0 bases and J by 0 bases, with 15 bases between them. The CDR3 loop is CASSQDKQILSSYNSPLHF. CDR3 DNA: TGCGCCAGCAGCCAAGATAAACAGATCCTTAGCTCCTATAATTCACCCCTCCACTTT.

The J gene is TRBJ2-1, the V gene TRBV18; no clear D gene. This CDR3 spans 16 amino acids. Germline-derived CDR1 and CDR2 are KGHSH and LQKENI. V lost 1 base to trimming and J lost 9 bases, with 19 bases between them. The CDR3 DNA reads as TGTGCCAGCTCACCACTAAACACAGCCCTTAGGGTTGAGCAGTTCTTC. The encoded protein is CASSPLNTALRVEQFF.

This chain uses TRBV6-5 with TRBJ2-1; maybe TRBD2 (5 bases). The CDR3 has 14 amino acids. Germline V gene data show CDR1 as MNHEY and CDR2 as SVGAGI. The V end lost 7 bases, the J end lost 6 bases, and 16 bases lay between the germline ends. In nucleotides, the CDR3 is TGTGCCAGCAAGAGGAGGACCGTCTCCAATGAGCAGTTCTTC. It translates to CASKRRTVSNEQFF.

The V call is TRBV19, the J call TRBJ2-7, with D perhaps given as TRBD1 or TRBD2 (5 bases each). The CDR3 sequence is 17 residues long. CDR1 and CDR2 from the germline V gene are LNHDA and SQIVND (reference sequence). V was trimmed by 4 bases and J by 3 bases, leaving 22 bases between them. The CDR3: CASSTSLSGTGLYEQYF. For the CDR3, the DNA is TGTGCCAGTAGTACAAGCTTATCCGGGACGGGGCTCTACGAGCAGTACTTC. Full variable domain (missing parts from reference TRBV19 and TRBJ2-7): DGGITQSPKYLFRKEGQNVTLSCEQNLNHDAMYWYRQDPGQGLRLIYYSQIVNDFQKGDIAEGYSVSREKKESFPLTVTSAQKNPTAFYLCASSTSLSGTGLYEQYFGPGTRLTVT.

This chain joins TRBV27 and TRBJ2-7; 8 nucleotides match TRBD1. The germline V gene encodes CDR1 MNHEY and CDR2 SMNVEV (reference sequence). The CDR3 length is 12 residues. V was clipped by 6 bases and J by 3 bases; unmatched bases: 1. The CDR3 here is CASSGTGYEQYF. DNA for the CDR3: TGTGCCAGCAGCGGGACAGGCTACGAGCAGTACTTC.

This chain uses TRBV2 with TRBJ2-2; D not certain. The CDR3 extends over 13 amino acids. Trimming pared 3 bases from V and 9 bases from J, leaving 11 bases between. Per germline, CDR1 SNHLY and CDR2 FYNNEI. CDR3 region: CASSEGISRELFF. CDR3 nucleotides: TGTGCCAGCAGTGAGGGCATATCCAGGGAGCTGTTTTTT.

The rearrangement joins TRBV5-6 to TRBJ1-1; 8 positions agree with TRBD1. The CDR3 extends over 13 amino acids. V shed 4 bases and J 9 bases; nucleotides not matched to a gene: 8. CDR1 and CDR2 (germline): SGHDT, YYEEEE. For the CDR3, the DNA is TGTGCCAGCAGCCTGTGGGGCAGGGGGCAAGCTTTCTTT. This gives the protein CASSLWGRGQAFF.

This sequence joins TRBV28 and TRBJ2-7, with D possibly TRBD2 on 6 matching bases. Trimming cost V 6 bases and J 5 bases, with 8 bases left between them. This CDR3 contains 11 residues. From germline, CDR1 is MDHEN and CDR2 SYDVKM. This CDR3 is CASRRGNEQYF. CDR3 DNA sequence: TGTGCCAGCAGACGGGGGAACGAGCAGTACTTC.

CDR3 protein: CASSRRVEGGELFF. CDR3 sequence (DNA): TGCGCCAGCAGCCGGAGGGTAGAAGGCGGGGAGCTGTTTTTT. This chain connects TRBV5-1 to TRBJ2-2; D might be TRBD2 (6 bases). This CDR3 spans 14 amino acids. The germline V and J ends were trimmed by 4 bases and 7 bases, with 14 bases remaining between them. CDR1 SGHRS and CDR2 YFSETQ come from the germline V gene.

The J gene is TRBJ2-5, the V gene TRBV5-4, with 10 bases lining up with TRBD2. V dropped 0 bases and J dropped 5; count of bases not matched to a gene: 13. Germline values: CDR1 SGHNT, CDR2 YYREEE (reference sequence). This CDR3 is built from 18 residues. The CDR3 nucleotides are TGTGCCAGCAGCTTGGTCCCAGATCTAGCGGGGGTAGCGGAGACCCAGTACTTC. Protein: CASSLVPDLAGVAETQYF.

The chain links TRBV19 to TRBJ2-1; weak D call: TRBD2 (6 bases). Trimming left V 7 bases short and J 5 bases short, with 21 bases between. Germline V gene data show CDR1 as LNHDA and CDR2 as SQIVND (reference sequence). The CDR3 is 16 residues long. The CDR3 coding sequence is TGTGCCAGTAAGAGGGTGATCACCGGGACTCACAATGAGCAGTTCTTC. Its protein product is CASKRVITGTHNEQFF.

This sequence joins TRBV5-5 and TRBJ2-7, with D possibly matching TRBD1 (6 bases). Germline loops: CDR1 SGHKS, CDR2 YYEKEE (reference sequence). Trimming took 2 bases from V and 3 from J, leaving 9 bases between them. The CDR3 consists of 13 residues. The CDR3: CASSFRTDYEQYF. The CDR3, as DNA: TGTGCCAGCAGCTTCCGGACAGACTACGAGCAGTACTTC. The full variable domain, in which reference TRBV5-5 and TRBJ2-7 provide the parts outside the CDR3, is DAGVTQSPTHLIKTRGQQVTLRCSPISGHKSVSWYQQVLGQGPQFIFQYYEKEERGRGNFPDRFSARQFPNYSSELNVNALLLGDSALYLCASSFRTDYEQYFGPGTRLTVT.

For the CDR3, the DNA is TGTGCCAGCAGCCAAGAGGTCAGACCGAACACTGAAGCTTTCTTT. Translating gives CASSQEVRPNTEAFF. The rearrangement joins TRBV3-1 (or the pseudogene TRBV3-2) to TRBJ1-1; the D is unclear. CDR1 LGHDT and CDR2 YNNKEL come from the germline V gene (reference sequence). The CDR3 sequence is 15 residues long. Deletions cut 0 bases from V and 1 base from J, with 9 bases between.

V and J are TRBV9 and TRBJ2-3; the D is unclear. The CDR3 runs to 13 residues. Germline lookup yields CDR1 SGDLS and CDR2 YYNGEE. V lost 0 bases and J 5 bases, leaving 7 bases between the germline ends. DNA for the CDR3: TGTGCCAGCAGCGTAGGGGAAAGAGATACGCAGTATTTT. Translating gives CASSVGERDTQYF.

V and J are TRBV5-4 and TRBJ2-3; possible D gene TRBD2, 5 bases. This CDR3 comprises 16 residues. V dropped 0 bases and J dropped 0 bases, with 11 bases sitting between them. CDR1 SGHNT and CDR2 YYREEE come from the germline V gene (reference sequence). The CDR3 DNA reads as TGTGCCAGCAGCTTGGGAGGGATAACTAGCACAGATACGCAGTATTTT. Its translation is CASSLGGITSTDTQYF.

This clone was seen once. The chain uses TRBV2 and TRBJ2-2; 10 bases agree with TRBD2. Looked up from germline, CDR1 is SNHLY and CDR2 is FYNNEI. This CDR3 region has 16 residues. The V and J ends lost 6 bases and 0 bases, in that order; junction bases with no gene match: 4. CDR3 nucleotide sequence: TGTGCCAGCAGAAGGACTAGCGGTGCGAACACCGGGGAGCTGTTTTTT. Protein: CASRRTSGANTGELFF.

This sequence joins TRBV28 and TRBJ1-2, with unresolved D. Looked up from germline, CDR1 is MDHEN and CDR2 is SYDVKM. The CDR3 is 14 amino acids. Trimming shortened V by 5 bases and J by 3 bases, and 13 bases separated the two germline ends. The CDR3 DNA is TGTGCCAGCAGTCCCTGGGCCCCGTACTATGGCTACACCTTC. Amino acid sequence: CASSPWAPYYGYTF.

The chain combines TRBV19 with TRBJ1-6, with no clear D. The CDR3 runs to 12 residues. Germline assignment: CDR1 LNHDA and CDR2 SQIVND (reference sequence). V was pared by 6 bases and J by 9 bases, with 9 bases between. The CDR3: CASSSSGSPLHF. DNA for the CDR3: TGTGCCAGTAGCTCCTCGGGTTCACCCCTCCACTTT.

This clone was seen more than once but under ten times. This chain joins TRBV6-5 and TRBJ2-7, with TRBD2 as a possible D gene (6 bases). Germline V lookup: CDR1 MNHEY, CDR2 SVGAGI. There are 14 residues in the CDR3. Trimming took off 5 bases at V and 4 bases at J, with 15 bases between the two ends. CDR3 sequence reads: CASSTPGLPYEQYF. The CDR3 coding sequence is TGTGCCAGCAGTACCCCGGGACTTCCATACGAGCAGTACTTC.